A selection of T cell receptor beta chains follows, all from one sample in a study of a mutant IDH1 vaccine in newly diagnosed glioma. The repertoire was sequenced with immunoSEQ multiplex PCR; TCRdb's copy has only in-frame clones and lacks some. The sample consists of about 100,000 clones, roughly 78% of them appearing once. Sequenced here: PBMCs, sampled from a glioma patient treated with radiotherapy, temozolomide or both. All receptors come from a man aged 40-49 years with glioma. CDR3s include the opening cysteine and the closing phenylalanine or tryptophan. The D gene is left open where the match is weak. The listing skips clone size in some rows; elsewhere it reads once, few, many or a size class.

j_call d_call cdr3_length clone_size v_call cdr3_nt cdr3_aa
TRBJ2-2 TRBD2 14 once TRBV7-2 TGTGCCAGCAGCTTAGCGCTAGCGGGCGGGGAGCTGTTTTTT CASSLALAGGELFF
TRBJ1-2 TRBD1 13 . TRBV4-3 TGCGCCAGCAGCCGAGGGACAGCTTATGGCTACACCTTC CASSRGTAYGYTF
TRBJ1-6 TRBD1 13 . TRBV29-1 TGCAGCGTTAAAGGGGGCCAAAATTCACCCCTCCACTTT CSVKGGQNSPLHF
TRBJ2-7 . 16 . TRBV4-3 TGCGCCAGCAGCCAAGATTCGTCGGGGGGCGCGGGCGAGCAGTACTTC CASSQDSSGGAGEQYF
TRBJ2-7 TRBD2 15 . TRBV27 TGTGCCAGCAGTAAAACTAGCGGGCACGGTTACGAGCAGTACTTC CASSKTSGHGYEQYF
TRBJ1-1 TRBD1 15 . TRBV14 TGTGCCAGCAGTCATGGACAGGGCTTGAACACTGAAGCTTTCTTT CASSHGQGLNTEAFF
TRBJ1-5 TRBD1 15 . TRBV7-2 TGTGCCAGCAGCGATGGGGGACAGGGCAATCAGCCCCAGCATTTT CASSDGGQGNQPQHF
TRBJ1-6 TRBD1 12 once TRBV30 TGTGCCTCCCAACAGGGGAATTCACCCCTCCACTTT CASQQGNSPLHF
TRBJ2-3 . 12 . TRBV13 TGTGCCAGCAGCATCACAACAGATACGCAGTATTTT CASSITTDTQYF
TRBJ2-3 . 13 . TRBV19 TGTGCCAGTAGTGGGAGTAGCACAGATACGCAGTATTTT CASSGSSTDTQYF
TRBJ2-7 TRBD2 16 . TRBV11-2 TGTGCCAGCACTCTAGGGTCTTTTGGCGGGAGCCACGAGCAGTACTTC CASTLGSFGGSHEQYF
TRBJ2-1 . 15 . TRBV4-3 TGCGCCAGCAGCCAGGCCCTAGGCTCCTACAATGAGCAGTTCTTC CASSQALGSYNEQFF
TRBJ1-4 . 14 . TRBV18 TGTGCCAGCTCACCCGGACAGAGGAGGGAAAAACTGTTTTTT CASSPGQRREKLFF
TRBJ1-1 TRBD1 19 . TRBV7-2 TGTGCCAGCAGCTTATGGCGGACAGGGGGCCGATTTCGAGACACTGAAGCTTTCTTT CASSLWRTGGRFRDTEAFF
TRBJ1-2 TRBD1 15 . TRBV7-3 TGTGCCAGCAGCCCTGAGGACAGGGGGCTTCATGGCTACACCTTC CASSPEDRGLHGYTF